This T cell receptor (beta chain) was sequenced in a study of T cells in localized non-small cell lung cancer. TCRdb keeps only in-frame clones here, not all; method: immunoSEQ multiplex PCR. This table has more than 20,000 clones, roughly nine tenths appearing once. The V and J ends lost 1 base and 2 bases, in that order; junction bases with no gene match: 4. In germline, CDR1 is SEHNR, CDR2 FQNEAQ (reference sequence). The CDR3 is 16 amino acids. The chain is built from TRBV7-9 and TRBJ2-7; 11 nucleotides line up with TRBD1. The source was PBMCs, collected before any cancer treatment. The TCR sequence derives from a man aged 40 to 70 with stage II squamous cell lung carcinoma. CDR3 amino acids: CASSLGDRGVPYEQYF. In nucleotides, the CDR3 is TGTGCCAGCAGCTTAGGGGACAGGGGGGTACCCTACGAGCAGTACTTC.